This T cell receptor beta chain was captured in a study of shared clonotypes between healthy human individuals. The assay used deep level. For sorted subsets, about 190 ng DNA per replicate equaled about 30,000 T cell genomes. Authors' data handling: Junction-only sequences without quality scores were provided by ImmunoSEQ, so filtering was different. Sequencing was performed with immunoSEQ multiplex PCR; in TCRdb, only in-frame clones are kept and a portion is missing. V, J and clone size reflect that table, while D and trimming were determined from the DNA. The top ten clones hold roughly 1.2% of a sample with 1,500,000 or so clones, roughly 96% of them seen once. There were only Caucasian adults among the donors, and all lived in Nashville, Tennessee. The CDR3 length is 14 residues. Deletions cut 1 base from V and 8 bases from J, with 14 bases between. Germline values: CDR1 MGHRA, CDR2 YSYEKL.

V usage is TRBV4-1 and J usage is TRBJ1-2; D might be TRBD1 (5 bases). Sequenced: naive CD4+ T cells sorted from blood. As to subset: CD45RA+ positively selected. This TCR was sampled from a man between 25 and 39 years old in good health. DNA of the CDR3: TGCGCCAGCAGCCAAGGGCGGGGGACGGGCGGCTACACCTTC. Its translation: CASSQGRGTGGYTF.